Listed below are T cell receptor beta chains from one sample, sequenced in a study of T-cell reconstitution after alpha-beta-depleted transplantation in children. From the PCR reads, TCRdb called clonotypes with MiXCR, one entry per CDR3 protein. The sample records around 300,000 distinct CDR3 sequences, 6.5% to 9% being singletons. The sample was peripheral blood, taken 360 days after TCRalphabeta/CD19-depleted stem cell transplant. These receptors all stem from a female patient aged 2-15 years who had a stem cell transplant for Fanconi anemia, so the T cells may come from the graft donor. CDR3s include the opening cysteine and the closing phenylalanine or tryptophan. The D gene is left open where the match is weak. Clone size is stated in some rows and not others, as once, few, many or a class when expanded.

>.|TRBJ1-1|TRBV28|few
CASSYRGLDMNTEAFF
TGTGCCAGCAGTTACCGTGGGCTGGATATGAACACTGAAGCTTTCTTT
>TRBD2|TRBJ2-5|TRBV5-1|.
CASSHGLAGAQETQYF
TGCGCCAGCAGTCACGGACTAGCGGGGGCCCAAGAGACCCAGTACTTC
>.|TRBJ1-1|TRBV6-2/TRBV6-3|many
CASSYSGPPMNTEAFF
TGTGCCAGCAGTTACTCGGGACCTCCAATGAACACTGAAGCTTTCTTT
>.|TRBJ1-2|TRBV4-3|few
CASSQDMGTGPYYGYTF
TGCGCCAGCAGCCAAGATATGGGGACTGGCCCCTATTATGGCTACACCTTC
>TRBD2|TRBJ2-1|TRBV12-3/TRBV12-4|many
CASSRVAGAYNEQFF
TGTGCCAGCAGCCGGGTAGCGGGGGCCTACAATGAGCAGTTCTTC
>.|TRBJ2-7|TRBV5-5|few
CASSTMAGPSFSYEQYF
TGTGCCAGCAGCACAATGGCGGGACCTTCCTTCTCCTACGAGCAGTACTTC
>TRBD1|TRBJ2-7|TRBV3-1|many
CASRQGYEQYF
TGTGCCAGCAGACAGGGGTACGAGCAGTACTTC
>.|TRBJ1-5|TRBV12-3/TRBV12-4|many
CASSFETLDSNQPQHF
TGTGCCAGCAGTTTCGAGACGCTGGATAGCAATCAGCCCCAGCATTTT
>.|TRBJ1-3|TRBV20-1|few
CSAPVKAAGNTIYF
TGCAGTGCTCCAGTGAAGGCGGCTGGAAACACCATATATTTT
>.|TRBJ2-6|TRBV20-1|many
CSASVSGANVLTF
TGCAGTGCTTCTGTCTCTGGGGCCAACGTCCTGACTTTC
>.|TRBJ2-7|TRBV4-2|.
CASSQGAGNSYEQYF
TGTGCCAGCAGCCAAGGGGCGGGGAACTCCTACGAGCAGTACTTC
>.|TRBJ1-2|TRBV6-1|.
CASLERGYGYTF
TGTGCCAGCCTCGAAAGGGGCTATGGCTACACCTTC
>TRBD2|TRBJ2-5|TRBV13|few
CASSLEDSGSGGTQYF
TGTGCCAGCAGCTTAGAAGACTCGGGCAGCGGGGGGACCCAGTACTTC
>.|TRBJ1-1|TRBV3-1|many
CASSAVNTEAFF
TGTGCCAGCAGTGCAGTGAACACTGAAGCTTTCTTT
>TRBD1|TRBJ1-1|TRBV28|many
CASSRDRKAFF
TGTGCCAGCAGTAGGGACAGGAAAGCTTTCTTT
>TRBD2|TRBJ2-1|TRBV6-1|.
CASRTSGGDYNEQFF
TGTGCCAGCAGAACGAGCGGGGGGGACTACAATGAGCAGTTCTTC
>.|TRBJ1-6|TRBV18|.
CASSGDLDSWGNSPLHF
TGTGCCAGCTCGGGCGACCTAGACAGTTGGGGTAATTCACCCCTCCACTTT
>.|TRBJ2-3|TRBV7-8|few
CASSLYPEDLTDTQYF
TGTGCCAGCAGCTTATACCCGGAGGACCTCACAGATACGCAGTATTTT
>.|TRBJ2-5|TRBV12-3/TRBV12-4|many
CASRQEETQYF
TGTGCCAGCCGACAGGAAGAGACCCAGTACTTC
>.|TRBJ2-1|TRBV7-2|many
CASSSNPSSYNEQFF
TGTGCCAGCAGCTCGAACCCCTCCTCCTACAATGAGCAGTTCTTC
>.|TRBJ2-7|TRBV20-1|many
CSARQGSYEQYF
TGCAGTGCTAGACAGGGATCCTACGAGCAGTACTTC
>TRBD2|TRBJ2-3|TRBV12-3/TRBV12-4|many
CASSPLLTRGAATF
TGTGCCAGCAGTCCCCTCTTAACGCGGGGGGCGGCTACTTTT
>.|TRBJ1-3|TRBV5-1|few
CASSLGQVLSGNTIYF
TGCGCCAGCAGCTTGGGACAGGTTCTCTCTGGAAACACCATATATTTT
>.|TRBJ2-3|TRBV7-8|few
CASSLGGEGITDTQYF
TGTGCCAGCAGCTTAGGGGGGGAAGGTATCACAGATACGCAGTATTTT
>.|TRBJ2-2|TRBV9|few
CASQPRTNTGELFF
TGTGCCAGCCAGCCACGTACGAACACCGGGGAGCTGTTTTTT
>TRBD1|TRBJ2-3|TRBV5-1|many
CASSLATGQEHFAQYF
TGCGCCAGCAGCTTGGCCACCGGACAGGAGCACTTTGCGCAGTATTTT
>TRBD1|TRBJ1-4|TRBV20-1|few
CSAGLEDREGGKLFF
TGCAGTGCTGGCCTAGAGGACAGGGAGGGGGGAAAACTGTTTTTT
>.|TRBJ2-2|TRBV12-3/TRBV12-4|many
CASSLVLGELFF
TGTGCCAGCAGTTTGGTTCTTGGGGAGCTGTTTTTT
>.|TRBJ2-7|TRBV10-3|many
CAISEGGHSGSYEQYF
TGTGCCATCAGTGAGGGTGGGCACAGTGGCTCCTACGAGCAGTACTTC
>.|TRBJ2-5|TRBV28|many
CASSRNFGRDPKYF
TGTGCCAGCAGCCGAAACTTCGGACGGGACCCGAAGTACTTC
>.|TRBJ1-6|TRBV2|.
CASSELGNPNSPLHF
TGTGCCAGCAGTGAATTGGGAAACCCTAATTCACCCCTCCACTTT
>TRBD2|TRBJ2-2|TRBV6-1|few
CAISEAVAGFYTGELFF
TGTGCCATCAGTGAAGCCGTAGCGGGGTTCTACACCGGGGAGCTGTTTTTT
>.|TRBJ2-7|TRBV5-1|many
CASSLVGDSYEQYF
TGCGCCAGCAGCTTGGTTGGTGACAGCTACGAGCAGTACTTC
>TRBD1|TRBJ2-5|TRBV6-2/TRBV6-3|few
CASSSLGQGRGETQYF
TGTGCCAGCAGTTCCTTGGGACAGGGAAGGGGAGAGACCCAGTACTTC
>.|TRBJ2-2|TRBV12-3/TRBV12-4|many
CASSFTMNTGELFF
TGTGCCAGCAGTTTTACTATGAACACCGGGGAGCTGTTTTTT
>TRBD2|TRBJ2-3|TRBV12-3/TRBV12-4|many
CASSFASGVAQYF
TGTGCCAGCAGTTTCGCTAGCGGGGTTGCGCAGTATTTT
>.|TRBJ2-3|TRBV9|.
CASSVDKTDTQYF
TGTGCCAGCAGCGTAGATAAGACAGATACGCAGTATTTT
>TRBD2|TRBJ2-5|TRBV27|.
CASSLAGGPKTQYF
TGTGCCAGCAGTTTAGCGGGAGGGCCGAAGACCCAGTACTTC
>.|TRBJ2-5|TRBV5-1|few
CASSLARGAYQETQYF
TGCGCCAGCAGCTTGGCACGGGGGGCTTACCAAGAGACCCAGTACTTC
>TRBD2|TRBJ2-5|TRBV28|.
CASSWLTSGGEETQYF
TGTGCCAGCAGTTGGCTAACTAGCGGGGGGGAAGAGACCCAGTACTTC
>TRBD1|TRBJ1-2|TRBV6-1|few
CASTRDPGQGSYGYTF
TGTGCCAGCACCAGAGATCCGGGACAGGGTTCTTACGGCTACACCTTC
>.|TRBJ1-1|TRBV15|many
CATSRAPYLGGDTEAFF
TGTGCCACCAGCAGGGCCCCCTACCTCGGAGGGGACACTGAAGCTTTCTTT
>TRBD1|TRBJ1-6|TRBV11-2|.
CASSPLDRGLNSPLHF
TGTGCCAGCAGCCCGCTGGACAGGGGGCTTAATTCACCCCTCCACTTT
>TRBD1|TRBJ2-7|TRBV5-6|few
CASSFTLGPGQGDEQYF
TGTGCCAGCAGCTTTACCCTAGGTCCGGGACAGGGTGACGAGCAGTACTTC
>.|TRBJ1-3|TRBV6-5|few
CASRGPGQKGNTIYF
TGTGCCAGCAGAGGGCCCGGACAGAAAGGAAACACCATATATTTT